The 2 T cell receptor beta chains below were found in one sample sequenced in a study of CD8+CD57+ T cells in acquired aplastic anemia. Both TCR beta VDJ combination and CDR3 sequence profiling were carried out. Genomic DNA was the template for this profiling. One entry per CDR3 protein, called by TCRdb with MiXCR from the reads. The table has 150,000 or so distinct CDR3 sequences, 40% to 65% seen once; the top ten hold approximately 12%. Patients sequenced had flow cytometry evidence of CD8+CD57+ cell expansion. Sequencing was done on a sample of sorted CD4+, CD8+, or CD8+CD57+ T cells (not recorded which) from PBMCs. The receptor source for this set is a human donor with aplastic anemia.

This clonotype was picked up many times. The chain recombines TRBV20-1 with TRBJ2-7, with 7 bases identical to TRBD1. Trimming took 0 bases from V and 1 from J; bases not matched to a gene: 18. The germline V gene has CDR1 DFQATT and CDR2 SNEGSKA (reference sequence). This CDR3 has 19 residues. The CDR3 is CSARDASSLTGQKSYEQYF. CDR3 nucleotides: TGCAGTGCTAGAGATGCAAGCTCCTTAACGGGACAGAAATCCTACGAGCAGTACTTC.

This clonotype was seen only a few times. The chain joins TRBV24-1 to TRBJ2-7, with 10 nucleotides matching TRBD2. The ends lost 6 bases at V and 3 bases at J; junction bases unmatched: 4. Germline-derived CDR1 and CDR2 are KGHDR and SFDVKD. This CDR3 is 14 amino acids long. The CDR3 protein is CATSPSGSSYEQYF. The DNA for the CDR3 is TGTGCCACCAGTCCTAGCGGGAGTAGCTACGAGCAGTACTTC.